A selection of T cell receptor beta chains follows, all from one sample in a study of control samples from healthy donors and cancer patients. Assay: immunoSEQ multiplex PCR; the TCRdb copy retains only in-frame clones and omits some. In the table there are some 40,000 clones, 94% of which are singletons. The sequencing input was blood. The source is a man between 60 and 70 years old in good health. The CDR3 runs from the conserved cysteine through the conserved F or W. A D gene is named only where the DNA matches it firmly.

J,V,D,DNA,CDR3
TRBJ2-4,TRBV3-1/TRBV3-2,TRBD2,TGTGCCAGCAGCCAAGAATCTAGGACTAGCGGGGTCAAAAACATTCAGTACTTC,CASSQESRTSGVKNIQYF
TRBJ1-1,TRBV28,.,TGTGCCAGCAACGCGAACACTGAAGCTTTCTTT,CASNANTEAFF
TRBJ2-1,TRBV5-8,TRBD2,TGTGCCAGCAGCTTGGCCCGGGGGGGGCCAAATGATAGGGAGCAGTTCTTC,CASSLARGGPNDREQFF
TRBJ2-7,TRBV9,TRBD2,TGTGCCAGCAGCGTAGTGGCGGGAGCACCCCACGAGCAGTACTTC,CASSVVAGAPHEQYF
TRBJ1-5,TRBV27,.,TGTGCCAGCAGTGAACAGGGCTTGGGCAATCAGCCCCAGCATTTT,CASSEQGLGNQPQHF
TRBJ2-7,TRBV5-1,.,TGCGCCAGCAGCTTGGTGACCGGGAAAGCCTACGAGCAGTACTTC,CASSLVTGKAYEQYF
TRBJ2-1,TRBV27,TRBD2,TGTGCCAGCAGTCCCCTAGCGGGAGGCCGCGATGAGCAGTTCTTC,CASSPLAGGRDEQFF
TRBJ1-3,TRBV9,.,TGTGCCAGCAGCGCCGGGGGGTCGCACTCTGGAAACACCATATATTTT,CASSAGGSHSGNTIYF
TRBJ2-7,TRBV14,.,TGTGCCAGCAGCCAAGAATCCCTTTACTACGAGCAGTACTTC,CASSQESLYYEQYF
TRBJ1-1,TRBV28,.,TGTGCCAGCAGTTTGCAGAGAGCTTTCTTT,CASSLQRAFF
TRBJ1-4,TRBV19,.,TGTGCCAGTAGTATGTACGGCGATAATGTAAAACTGTTTTTT,CASSMYGDNVKLFF